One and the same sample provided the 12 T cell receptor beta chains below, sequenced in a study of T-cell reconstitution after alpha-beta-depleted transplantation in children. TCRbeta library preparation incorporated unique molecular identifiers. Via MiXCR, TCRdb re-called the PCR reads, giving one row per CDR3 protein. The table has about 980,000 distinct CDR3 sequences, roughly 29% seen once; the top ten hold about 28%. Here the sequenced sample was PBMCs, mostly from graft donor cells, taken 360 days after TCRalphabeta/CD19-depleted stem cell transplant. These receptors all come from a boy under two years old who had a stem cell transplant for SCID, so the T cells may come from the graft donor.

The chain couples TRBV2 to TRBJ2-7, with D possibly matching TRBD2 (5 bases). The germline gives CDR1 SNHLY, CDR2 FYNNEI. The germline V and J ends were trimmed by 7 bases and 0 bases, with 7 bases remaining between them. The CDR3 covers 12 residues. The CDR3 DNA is TGTGCCAGCACCGGACTCTCCTACGAGCAGTACTTC. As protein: CASTGLSYEQYF. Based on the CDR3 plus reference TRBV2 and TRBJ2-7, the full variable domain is EPEVTQTPSHQVTQMGQEVILRCVPISNHLYFYWYRQILGQKVEFLVSFYNNEISEKSEIFDDQFSVERPDGSNFTLKIRSTKLEDSAMYFCASTGLSYEQYFGPGTRLTVT.

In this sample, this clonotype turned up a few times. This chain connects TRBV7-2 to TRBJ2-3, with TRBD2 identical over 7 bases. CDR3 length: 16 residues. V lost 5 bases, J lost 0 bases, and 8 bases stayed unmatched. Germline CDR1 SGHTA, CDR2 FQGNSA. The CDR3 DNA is TGTGCCAGCAGCCACCTCGGGGGACTAAGCACAGATACGCAGTATTTT. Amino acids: CASSHLGGLSTDTQYF. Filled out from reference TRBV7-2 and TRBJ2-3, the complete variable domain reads GAGVSQSPSNKVTEKGKDVELRCDPISGHTALYWYRQSLGQGLEFLIYFQGNSAPDKSGLPSDRFSAERTGGSVSTLTIQRTQQEDSAVYLCASSHLGGLSTDTQYFGPGTRLTVL.

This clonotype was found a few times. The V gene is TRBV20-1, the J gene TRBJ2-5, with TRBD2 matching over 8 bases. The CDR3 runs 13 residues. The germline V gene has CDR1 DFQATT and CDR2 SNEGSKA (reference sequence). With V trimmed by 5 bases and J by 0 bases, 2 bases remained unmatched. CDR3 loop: CSAQGLDQETQYF. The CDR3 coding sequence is TGCAGTGCTCAGGGACTAGACCAAGAGACCCAGTACTTC.

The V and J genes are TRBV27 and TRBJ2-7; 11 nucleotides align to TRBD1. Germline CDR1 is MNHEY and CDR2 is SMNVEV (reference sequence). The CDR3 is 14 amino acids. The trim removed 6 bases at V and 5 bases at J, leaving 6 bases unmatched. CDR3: CASSRTGGFDEQYF. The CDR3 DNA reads TGTGCCAGCAGCCGGACAGGGGGCTTCGACGAGCAGTACTTC.

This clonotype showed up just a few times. CDR3 nucleotide sequence: TGCAGTGCTAGATCCTGGACTACCGACAATGAGCAGTTCTTC. It encodes CSARSWTTDNEQFF. V and J are TRBV20-1 and TRBJ2-1, with a weak D call TRBD2 (6 bases). Per germline, CDR1 DFQATT and CDR2 SNEGSKA (reference sequence). Trimming removed 2 bases at V and 5 bases at J, with 13 bases between. The CDR3 is made up of 14 amino acids.

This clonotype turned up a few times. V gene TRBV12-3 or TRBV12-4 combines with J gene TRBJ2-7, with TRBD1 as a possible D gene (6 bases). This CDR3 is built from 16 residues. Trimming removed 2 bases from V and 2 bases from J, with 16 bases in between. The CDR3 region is CASSLIPTGLAYEQYF. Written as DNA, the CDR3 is TGTGCCAGCAGTTTAATCCCCACAGGGCTGGCCTACGAGCAGTACTTC.

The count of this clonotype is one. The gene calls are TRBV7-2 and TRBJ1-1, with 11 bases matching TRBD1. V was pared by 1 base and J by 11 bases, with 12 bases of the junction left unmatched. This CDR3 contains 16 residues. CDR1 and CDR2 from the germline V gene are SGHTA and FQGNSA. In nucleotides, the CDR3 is TGTGCCAGCAGCTTAGTCCCGGGACAGGGGGATGGTGGGGCTTTCTTT. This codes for CASSLVPGQGDGGAFF.

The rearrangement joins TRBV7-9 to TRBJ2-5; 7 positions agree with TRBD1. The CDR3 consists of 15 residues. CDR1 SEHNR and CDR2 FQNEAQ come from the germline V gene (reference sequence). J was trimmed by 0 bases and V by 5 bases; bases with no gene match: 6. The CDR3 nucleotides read TGTGCCAGCAGCCTCGGACAGGAGTACCAAGAGACCCAGTACTTC. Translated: CASSLGQEYQETQYF.

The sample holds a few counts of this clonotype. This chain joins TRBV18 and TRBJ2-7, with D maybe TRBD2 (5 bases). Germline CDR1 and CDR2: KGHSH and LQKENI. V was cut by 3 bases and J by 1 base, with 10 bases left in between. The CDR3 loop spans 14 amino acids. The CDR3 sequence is CASSPPPGSYEQYF. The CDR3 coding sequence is TGTGCCAGCTCACCTCCCCCGGGATCCTACGAGCAGTACTTC. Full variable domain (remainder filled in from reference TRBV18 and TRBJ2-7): NAGVMQNPRHLVRRRGQEARLRCSPMKGHSHVYWYRQLPEEGLKFMVYLQKENIIDESGMPKERFSAEFPKEGPSILRIQQVVRGDSAAYFCASSPPPGSYEQYFGPGTRLTVT.

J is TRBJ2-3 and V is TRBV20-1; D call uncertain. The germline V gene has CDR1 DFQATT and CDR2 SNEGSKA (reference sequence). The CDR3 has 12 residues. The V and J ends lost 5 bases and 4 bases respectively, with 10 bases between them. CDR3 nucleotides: TGCAGTGCTCCCCGTAGGGCAGATACGCAGTATTTT. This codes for CSAPRRADTQYF.

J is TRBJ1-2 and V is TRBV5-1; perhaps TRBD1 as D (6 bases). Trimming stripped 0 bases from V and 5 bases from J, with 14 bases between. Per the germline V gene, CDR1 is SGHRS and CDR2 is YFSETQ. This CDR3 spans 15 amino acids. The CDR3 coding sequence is TGCGCCAGCAGCTTGGGGCCAGGGGAGGATTATGGCTACACCTTC. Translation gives CASSLGPGEDYGYTF.

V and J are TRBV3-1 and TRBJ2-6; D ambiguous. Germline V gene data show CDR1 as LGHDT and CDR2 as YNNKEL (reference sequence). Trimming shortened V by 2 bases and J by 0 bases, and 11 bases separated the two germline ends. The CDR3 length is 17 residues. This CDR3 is CASSQHRKSSGANVLTF. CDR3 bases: TGTGCCAGCAGCCAACACAGAAAGTCCTCTGGGGCCAACGTCCTGACTTTC.